This T cell receptor (beta chain) came from a study of vaccination and CD4 T cells after COVID-19. Looking at the study overall: There were two doses of either BNT162b2 or mRNA-1273 vaccine given to participants. Collection of post-vaccine samples followed dose two by a median roughly 68 days, spanning a range of 14 to 241.

Sequencing of the DNA from cultured CD4+ T cells was carried out with the Oncomine TCR Beta short-read assay. TCRdb processed the PCR reads anew with MiXCR; each CDR3 protein has one entry. In the table there are thousands of distinct CDR3 sequences, about 41% of which are singletons. To note about this clonotype: What it binds is not known.

The CDR3 runs to 13 residues. V gave up 3 bases and J gave up 5 bases; unmatched junction bases: 3. The germline gives CDR1 SGHTA, CDR2 FQGNSA. The sample's treatment: approximately nine-day PBMC culture with coronavirus spike peptide pools or control peptides (ViraFEST assay). Before the COVID-19 pandemic (2011-2018), CD4+ T cells were obtained from the unexposed donor. Probing of unexposed-donor CD4+ T cells with SARS-CoV-2 S/N and four cold-coronavirus spikes was done, cells permitting. The chain carries TRBV7-2 and TRBJ1-2; 7 nucleotides align to TRBD1. The clonotype comes from a human donor in good health. The sequenced sample consisted of CD4+ T cells from blood, cultured in vitro. This CDR3 is CASSLEQGYGYTF. CDR3 bases: TGTGCCAGCAGCTTGGAACAGGGGTATGGCTACACCTTC. Drawing the rest from reference TRBV7-2 and TRBJ1-2, the complete variable domain is GAGVSQSPSNKVTEKGKDVELRCDPISGHTALYWYRQSLGQGLEFLIYFQGNSAPDKSGLPSDRFSAERTGGSVSTLTIQRTQQEDSAVYLCASSLEQGYGYTFGSGTRLTVV.